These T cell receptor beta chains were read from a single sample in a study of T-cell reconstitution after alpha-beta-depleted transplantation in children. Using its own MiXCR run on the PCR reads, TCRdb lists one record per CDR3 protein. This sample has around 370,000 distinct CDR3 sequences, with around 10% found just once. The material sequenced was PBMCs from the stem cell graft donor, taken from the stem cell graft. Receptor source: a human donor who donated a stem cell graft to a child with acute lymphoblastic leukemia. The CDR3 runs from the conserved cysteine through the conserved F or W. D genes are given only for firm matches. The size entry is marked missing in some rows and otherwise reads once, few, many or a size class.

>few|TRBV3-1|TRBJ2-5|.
CASSHQGRETQYF
TGTGCCAGCAGCCATCAGGGAAGGGAGACCCAGTACTTC
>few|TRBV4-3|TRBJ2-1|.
CASSQDADPSSYNEQFF
TGCGCCAGCAGCCAGGATGCAGACCCGAGCTCCTACAATGAGCAGTTCTTC
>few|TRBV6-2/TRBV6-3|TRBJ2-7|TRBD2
CASSYSLAGKIDEQYF
TGTGCCAGCAGTTACAGCCTAGCGGGAAAGATCGACGAGCAGTACTTC
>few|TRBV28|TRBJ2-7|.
CASTERAGGYEQYF
TGTGCCAGCACCGAGCGGGCAGGTGGATACGAGCAGTACTTC
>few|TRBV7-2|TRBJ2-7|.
CASSLEAYTFSYEQYF
TGTGCCAGCAGCTTAGAGGCCTACACTTTCTCCTACGAGCAGTACTTC
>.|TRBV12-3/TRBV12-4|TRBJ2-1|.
CASSFRTPYNEQFF
TGTGCCAGCAGTTTTCGGACTCCTTACAATGAGCAGTTCTTC
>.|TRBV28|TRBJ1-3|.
CASSFRGALGNTIYF
TGTGCCAGCAGTTTTCGGGGGGCGCTTGGAAACACCATATATTTT
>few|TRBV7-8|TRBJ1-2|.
CASSLEVRQTNYGYTF
TGTGCCAGCAGCTTAGAAGTCAGACAAACTAACTATGGCTACACCTTC
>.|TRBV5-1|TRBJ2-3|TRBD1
CASTRQGERTDTQYF
TGCGCCAGCACAAGGCAGGGGGAGAGGACAGATACGCAGTATTTT
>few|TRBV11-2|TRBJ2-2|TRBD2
CASSFGGREGLVTGELFF
TGTGCCAGCAGCTTCGGGGGGCGGGAGGGCCTCGTCACCGGGGAGCTGTTTTTT